The rows below give T cell receptor beta chains drawn from one sample of a study of T-cell reconstitution after alpha-beta-depleted transplantation in children. TCRdb re-analysed the PCR reads in MiXCR, keeping a single row per CDR3 protein. The repertoire has under 400,000 distinct CDR3 sequences, more than 20% of them found once; the top ten carry roughly 11%. The source was PBMCs, mostly from graft donor cells, collected 180 days after TCRalphabeta/CD19-depleted stem cell transplant. These receptors all come from a male patient under 18 who had a stem cell transplant for acute lymphoblastic leukemia, so the T cells may come from the graft donor. Each CDR3 is given without its conserved first and last residue.

TRBV18,TRBJ2-7,ASSLLMGPRILEQY
TRBV5-1,TRBJ2-7,ASSPGLAGDLRNREQY
TRBV20-1,TRBJ1-5,SARGTGVGQPQH
TRBV9,TRBJ2-3,ASSAFSGITDTQY
TRBV15,TRBJ2-2,ATSRPPTHSTGELF
TRBV20-1,TRBJ1-2,SVGTELPYGYT
TRBV12-3/TRBV12-4,TRBJ1-6,ASSTRDRGSPLH
TRBV6-5,TRBJ1-4,ASSYWGENEKLF
TRBV20-1,TRBJ2-1,SARTPNEQF
TRBV29-1,TRBJ1-1,SVSGEAF
TRBV5-1,TRBJ2-1,ASSLDPSPGRGEF
TRBV6-1,TRBJ2-2,ASLTLRLRGNTGELF
TRBV4-1,TRBJ2-7,ASSQGASSGRDDEQY
TRBV24-1,TRBJ1-2,ATSDPRVETLYGYT
TRBV15,TRBJ1-5,ATRNPFQPQH
TRBV4-1,TRBJ2-1,ASSQVTQYNEQF
TRBV5-1,TRBJ1-2,ASSPWRGIDYGYT
TRBV11-1,TRBJ2-2,ASSLTRQGRRNTGELF
TRBV20-1,TRBJ2-4,RARGTLCDIQY
TRBV13,TRBJ2-7,ASSFYFVSAPSMHEQY
TRBV7-2,TRBJ1-4,ASSLLYQGGANEKLF
TRBV27,TRBJ1-2,ASSSWTGGNVGYT
TRBV5-1,TRBJ1-5,ASSLVFGQPQH
TRBV3-1,TRBJ2-3,ASSEPQRTQY
TRBV7-8,TRBJ2-5,ASSLGLTSGRMETQY
TRBV3-1,TRBJ1-2,ASSHPTGGYGYT
TRBV5-1,TRBJ2-7,ASSRGTVSAYEQY
TRBV21-1,TRBJ2-7,ASAGTGTRIYEQY
TRBV6-6,TRBJ1-2,ASRSDYGYT
TRBV2,TRBJ1-2,ASSEPRAPRDYGYT
TRBV20-1,TRBJ2-1,SARDRSGSKDEQF
TRBV7-2,TRBJ2-1,ASSLVLAGVTNEQF
TRBV9,TRBJ2-5,ASSVGGRTQETQY
TRBV7-9,TRBJ2-7,ASSLEDDYEQY
TRBV12-3/TRBV12-4,TRBJ2-1,ATAAGDDFEQF
TRBV7-9,TRBJ1-2,ASSSDGTGGAYGYT
TRBV5-5,TRBJ2-7,ASSLASGRIYEQY
TRBV3-1,TRBJ1-1,ASSQVIPGQILNTEAF
TRBV5-5,TRBJ2-7,ASSPRTSFHEQY
TRBV10-3,TRBJ2-1,AISESRGLNYNEQF
TRBV4-1,TRBJ2-5,ASSPRFHSYVETQY
TRBV7-2,TRBJ2-3,ASSFSFTDTQY
TRBV7-2,TRBJ2-3,ASSRPEVDTQY
TRBV7-2,TRBJ2-1,ASSLLSSGSLQF
TRBV7-3,TRBJ2-1,ASSLTSINNEQF
TRBV29-1,TRBJ2-3,SVASGFTDTQY
TRBV15,TRBJ2-7,ATSNRDRGREQY
TRBV18,TRBJ2-5,ASSPLVPETQY
TRBV20-1,TRBJ2-5,SAWSQQETQY
TRBV6-1,TRBJ2-1,ASTRSGRAYNEQF
TRBV12-3/TRBV12-4,TRBJ1-1,ASTLVWGNEAF
TRBV20-1,TRBJ2-1,SARDLVLSYNEQF
TRBV6-5,TRBJ1-2,ASSSIRDRAYGYT